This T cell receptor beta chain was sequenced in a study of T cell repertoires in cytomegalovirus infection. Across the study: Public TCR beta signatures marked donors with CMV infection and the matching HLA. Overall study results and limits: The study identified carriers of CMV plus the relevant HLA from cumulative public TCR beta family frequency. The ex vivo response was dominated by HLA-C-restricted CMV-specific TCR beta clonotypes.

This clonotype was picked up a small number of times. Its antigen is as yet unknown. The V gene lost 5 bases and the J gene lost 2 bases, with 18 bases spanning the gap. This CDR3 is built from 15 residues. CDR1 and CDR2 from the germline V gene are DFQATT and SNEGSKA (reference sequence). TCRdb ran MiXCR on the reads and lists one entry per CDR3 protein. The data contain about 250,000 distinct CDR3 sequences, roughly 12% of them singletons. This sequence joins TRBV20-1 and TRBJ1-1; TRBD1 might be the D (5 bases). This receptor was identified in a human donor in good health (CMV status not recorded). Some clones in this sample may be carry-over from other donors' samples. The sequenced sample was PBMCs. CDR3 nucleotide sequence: TGCAGTGCTCCGGCGGCGGGACCTCCCAACACTGAAGCTTTCTTT. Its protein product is CSAPAAGPPNTEAFF.